This TCR beta chain was profiled in a study of CD8+CD57+ T cells in acquired aplastic anemia. Profiling of TCR beta VDJ combinations and CDR3 sequences used genomic DNA as template. One entry per CDR3 protein, called by TCRdb with MiXCR from the reads. The repertoire holds more than 200,000 distinct CDR3 sequences, with roughly 50% as singletons. This clonotype occurred many times. The patients chosen for sequencing had shown expansion of CD8+CD57+ cells (detected by flow cytometry). V lost 7 bases and J lost 3; bases outside the gene matches: 4. The CDR3 is 13 residues long. Germline CDR1 and CDR2: MGHDK and SYGVNS.

What was sequenced was sorted CD4+, CD8+, or CD8+CD57+ T cells (not recorded which) from PBMCs. This receptor was taken from a human donor with aplastic anemia. The rearrangement links TRBV25-1 to TRBJ2-5; 8 nucleotides match TRBD1. CDR3 region: CASTDRGEETQYF. CDR3 in DNA: TGTGCCAGCACCGACAGGGGAGAAGAGACCCAGTACTTC. Looking up the rest from reference TRBV25-1 and TRBJ2-5 gives the full variable domain: EADIYQTPRYLVIGTGKKITLECSQTMGHDKMYWYQQDPGMELHLIHYSYGVNSTEKGDLSSESTVSRIRTEHFPLTLESARPSHTSQYLCASTDRGEETQYFGPGTRLLVL.